This T cell receptor beta chain was obtained from a study of lymphopenia after photon versus proton radiotherapy. Study results and limitations: After lymphocyte nadir, photon-treated repertoires showed oligoclonal expansion, especially CD8+ Temra.

On this clone itself: Antigen unknown.

Germline-derived CDR1 and CDR2 are SGHRS and YFSETQ. V shed 5 bases, J shed 5 bases, and the junction held 8 bases outside the gene matches. The CDR3 sequence is 14 residues long. Assay: immunoSEQ multiplex PCR; the TCRdb copy retains only in-frame clones and omits some. This sample has around 63,000 clones, with 86% found just once. The chain combines TRBV5-1 with TRBJ1-1; TRBD1 matches 8 bases. The starting material was peripheral blood, obtained from a patient treated with photon-based radiotherapy. This clonotype originated in a man in his forties or fifties with gastric cancer. The CDR3 reads CASRYDRGVTEAFF. The DNA for the CDR3 is TGCGCCAGCAGGTACGACAGGGGAGTGACTGAAGCTTTCTTT.